The clone carrying this TCR beta chain has only a few counts. Its antigen is not known. At the DNA level, this CDR3 is encoded by other sequences in the same sample as well. This entry comes from a study of beta chain features in type 1 diabetes. General observations from the study: All four CD4+ subsets from Type 1 diabetes patients carried moderately but significantly shorter TCRB CDR3s.

The entirety of the isolated RNA underwent reverse transcription, so expressed TCRB transcripts were sequenced. Libraries were prepared by immunoSEQ multiplex PCR; TCRdb keeps only in-frame clonotypes and omits some of them. The sample lists fewer than 150,000 clones, less than 8.5% occurring once. The source material was central memory CD4+ T cells from blood. This TCR was sampled from a woman aged 25 to 45 in good health.

The CDR3 bases are TGCGCCAGCAGCCAAGCACAGGGGCCAACCTACGAGCAGTACTTC. Translating gives CASSQAQGPTYEQYF. The gene calls are TRBV4-3 and TRBJ2-7; 7 bases agree with TRBD1. The CDR3 sequence is 15 residues long. Germline V CDR1 and CDR2: LGHNA, YSLEER. The V segment lost 1 base and the J segment 2 bases; nucleotides outside the gene matches: 5.